The 13 T cell receptor beta chains in this list originate from one sample, sequenced in a study of blood T cells in healthy people across ages. Together with a sample-barcoded 5' primer, a J-beta primer mix was included in a second PCR lasting roughly 6 to 12 cycles. TCRdb re-called the 5' RACE reads through MiXCR, storing one row per CDR3 protein. Among hundreds of thousands of distinct CDR3 sequences listed, roughly 32% were seen once. What was sequenced was blood. The receptor source for this set is a woman older than 75 in good health.

This clonotype was counted many times. The V and J genes are TRBV6-5 and TRBJ2-7, with a weak D call TRBD2 (7 bases). Looked up from germline, CDR1 is MNHEY and CDR2 is SVGAGI. V shed 5 bases and J shed 6 bases, with 14 bases lying between them. CDR3 size: 13 residues. The CDR3 protein is CASSTTGRGEQYF. CDR3 sequence (DNA): TGTGCCAGCAGTACAACAGGGAGGGGCGAGCAGTACTTC.

The CDR3 DNA sequence: TGTGCCAGCAGTGATACTAGAGGAGGCTACACCTTC. Amino acids: CASSDTRGGYTF. J is TRBJ1-2 and V is TRBV12-3 or TRBV12-4; D gene uncertain. The V and J ends lost 5 bases and 8 bases respectively, with 12 bases between them. The CDR3 contains 12 residues.

The rearrangement joins TRBV20-1 to TRBJ1-1, with TRBD1 matching over 8 bases. The CDR3 covers 13 residues. Unmatched junction bases numbered 4, after V lost 6 bases and J lost 1 base. From germline, CDR1 is DFQATT and CDR2 SNEGSKA (reference sequence). CDR3 sequence (DNA): TGCAGTGCCCGGACAGGGACGAACACTGAAGCTTTCTTT. It specifies CSARTGTNTEAFF.

This chain joins TRBV20-1 and TRBJ2-3; 10 bases are a match to TRBD2. Unmatched junction bases numbered 4, after V lost 0 bases and J lost 1 base. The CDR3 contains 16 residues. The V gene's germline CDR1 is DFQATT and CDR2 SNEGSKA (reference sequence). CDR3 region: CSARDLAGAGTDTQYF. For the CDR3, the DNA is TGCAGTGCTAGAGATCTAGCGGGGGCAGGCACAGATACGCAGTATTTT.

The chain joins TRBV9 to TRBJ2-1; either TRBD1 or TRBD2 may supply D (6 bases each). Germline lookup yields CDR1 SGDLS and CDR2 YYNGEE. Trimming left V 0 bases short and J 8 bases short, with 15 bases between. The CDR3 runs to 15 residues. Here the CDR3 reads CASSVVGGGWDEQFF. DNA of the CDR3: TGTGCCAGCAGCGTAGTCGGGGGCGGGTGGGATGAGCAGTTCTTC.

This clonotype has a count of ten or more. The chain couples TRBV6-5 to TRBJ2-7; D not certain. Trimming took off 6 bases at V and 0 bases at J, with 12 bases between the two ends. Germline CDR1 and CDR2: MNHEY and SVGAGI. The CDR3 sequence is 14 residues long. For the CDR3, the DNA is TGTGCCAGCAGGCTAGGTTCGGACTCCTACGAGCAGTACTTC. It encodes CASRLGSDSYEQYF.

In this sample, this clonotype turned up many times. The chain combines TRBV20-1 with TRBJ1-2; TRBD1 aligns across 10 bases. The CDR3 is 14 amino acids. V gave up 8 bases and J gave up 4 bases; unmatched junction bases: 10. The V gene's germline CDR1 is DFQATT and CDR2 SNEGSKA (reference sequence). CDR3 in amino acids: CSTGGTGEVYGYTF. The CDR3 DNA sequence: TGCAGTACCGGAGGGACAGGGGAGGTCTATGGCTACACCTTC.

This clonotype was found a few times. The CDR3 sequence: CASSLSGHPEAFF. DNA of the CDR3: TGTGCCAGCAGCTTAAGCGGTCATCCTGAAGCTTTCTTT. V is TRBV7-2 and J is TRBJ1-1, with D uncertain. Germline V gene lookup returns CDR1 SGHTA and CDR2 FQGNSA. Trimming pared 2 bases from V and 6 bases from J, leaving 10 bases between. This CDR3 has 13 residues.

This clonotype was seen at least ten times. J is TRBJ1-6 and V is TRBV4-1, with 7 bases that match TRBD1. Per the germline V gene, CDR1 is MGHRA and CDR2 is YSYEKL. CDR3 length: 17 residues. V trimming: 3 bases; J trimming: 7 bases; junction bases outside the gene matches: 12. CDR3 protein: CASSHPSPGQTNSPLHF. The CDR3, as DNA: TGCGCCAGCAGCCATCCCTCGCCGGGACAGACAAATTCACCCCTCCACTTT.

The chain joins TRBV9 to TRBJ2-7, with TRBD2 matching over 11 bases. The ends lost 4 bases at V and 6 bases at J; junction bases unmatched: 6. There are 14 residues in the CDR3. Germline assignment: CDR1 SGDLS and CDR2 YYNGEE. CDR3 residues: CASSSSGGIFEQYF. The CDR3 DNA reads as TGTGCCAGCAGCTCTAGCGGGGGGATTTTCGAGCAGTACTTC.

This clonotype was picked up many times. The chain combines TRBV7-9 with TRBJ1-2; a weak D match, TRBD1 (5 bases). The CDR3 extends over 14 amino acids. V shed 4 bases and J shed 8 bases, with 17 bases lying between them. Germline CDR1 is SEHNR and CDR2 is FQNEAQ (reference sequence). CDR3 region: CASSSPLPRDGYTF. The CDR3 DNA reads TGTGCCAGCAGCTCTCCCCTGCCCCGGGACGGCTACACCTTC. The full variable domain, in which reference TRBV7-9 and TRBJ1-2 provide the parts outside the CDR3, is DTGVSQNPRHKITKRGQNVTFRCDPISEHNRLYWYRQTLGQGPEFLTYFQNEAQLEKSRLLSDRFSAERPKGSFSTLEIQRTEQGDSAMYLCASSSPLPRDGYTFGSGTRLTVV.

This clonotype has ten or more counts. The V gene is TRBV5-6, the J gene TRBJ2-1, with 8 bases lining up with TRBD2. The junction had 20 bases not matched to a gene; V was cut back by 0 bases and J by 3 bases. The CDR3 is 21 amino acids. Germline values: CDR1 SGHDT, CDR2 YYEEEE. CDR3 sequence: CASSLVWPGVKAGDVYNEQFF. The CDR3 bases are TGTGCCAGCAGCTTGGTGTGGCCGGGGGTGAAAGCGGGGGACGTCTACAATGAGCAGTTCTTC.

At least ten counts were recorded for this clonotype. The chain couples TRBV6-5 to TRBJ1-6; 7 positions match TRBD1. After removal of 2 bases from V and 0 bases from J, the junction contained 4 bases not matched to a gene. Looked up from germline, CDR1 is MNHEY and CDR2 is SVGAGI. This CDR3 has 17 residues. This chain's CDR3 is CASSYRGQSSYNSPLHF. The DNA for the CDR3 is TGTGCCAGCAGTTACAGGGGGCAGAGCTCCTATAATTCACCCCTCCACTTT.